This TCR beta chain was observed in a study of blood T cell repertoires in COVID-19. About the study: The United States, Italy and Spain were the sources of the acute and convalescent COVID-19 samples. PBMCs, B-cell-depleted T cells, or T cells were the source of the cDNA or gDNA that made up the material.

Per the study methods: Reference gene primer amplification in the assay estimated nucleated cell counts. Produced via immunoSEQ multiplex PCR; TCRdb's table is partial and in-frame only. V, J and clone size reflect that table, while D and trimming were determined from the DNA. The sample shows just under 60,000 clones, just over 85% of them seen only once. The CDR3 has 14 amino acids. J lost 2 bases, V lost 6 bases, and 7 bases had no gene match. Germline V gene lookup returns CDR1 SQVTM and CDR2 ANQGSEA. The sequenced sample was peripheral blood. The sequence was collected from a man aged 55 to 69 with acute or convalescent COVID-19. The J gene is TRBJ1-2, the V gene TRBV29-1, with 9 bases fitting TRBD1. CDR3 DNA sequence: TGCAGCGTCCACCGGACAGGGGAAAACTATGGCTACACCTTC. Translated, it gives CSVHRTGENYGYTF.